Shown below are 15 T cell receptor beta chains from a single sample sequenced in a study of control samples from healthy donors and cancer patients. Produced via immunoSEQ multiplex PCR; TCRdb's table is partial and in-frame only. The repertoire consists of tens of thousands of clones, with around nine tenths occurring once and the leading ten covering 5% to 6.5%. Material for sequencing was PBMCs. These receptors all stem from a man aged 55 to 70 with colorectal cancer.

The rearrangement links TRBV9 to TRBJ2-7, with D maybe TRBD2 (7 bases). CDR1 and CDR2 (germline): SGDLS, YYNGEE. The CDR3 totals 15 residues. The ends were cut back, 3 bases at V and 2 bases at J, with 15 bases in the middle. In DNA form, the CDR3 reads TGTGCCAGCAGCGCATCCTGGGGGGGGCCCTACGAGCAGTACTTC. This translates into CASSASWGGPYEQYF.

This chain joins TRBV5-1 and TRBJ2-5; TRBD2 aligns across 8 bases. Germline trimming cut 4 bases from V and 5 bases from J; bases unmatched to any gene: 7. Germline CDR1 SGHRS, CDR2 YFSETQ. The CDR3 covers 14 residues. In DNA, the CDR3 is TGCGCCAGCAGCCCCGGGGGGGCCGACGAGACCCAGTACTTC. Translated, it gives CASSPGGADETQYF. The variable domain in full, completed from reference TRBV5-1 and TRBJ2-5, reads KAGVTQTPRYLIKTRGQQVTLSCSPISGHRSVSWYQQTPGQGLQFLFEYFSETQRNKGNFPGRFSGRQFSNSRSEMNVSTLELGDSALYLCASSPGGADETQYFGPGTRLLVL.

The CDR3 DNA is TGTGCCAGCAGTGAATTGAAAGGGGAATCCACCTTC. This sequence encodes CASSELKGESTF. The rearrangement joins TRBV6-1 to TRBJ1-2; possibly TRBD1 for D (5 bases). The germline CDR1 and CDR2 sequences are MNHNS and SASEGT. The V gene lost 2 bases and the J gene lost 13 bases, with 14 bases spanning the gap. CDR3 size: 12 residues.

The CDR3 is CASSLILNTEAFF. The CDR3 nucleotides are TGTGCCAGCAGCTTAATTTTAAACACTGAAGCTTTCTTT. The chain has TRBV7-8 and TRBJ1-1; D gene uncertain. Trimming took off 2 bases at V and 2 bases at J, with 6 bases between the two ends. This CDR3 region has 13 residues. Looked up from germline, CDR1 is SGHVS and CDR2 is FQNEAQ.

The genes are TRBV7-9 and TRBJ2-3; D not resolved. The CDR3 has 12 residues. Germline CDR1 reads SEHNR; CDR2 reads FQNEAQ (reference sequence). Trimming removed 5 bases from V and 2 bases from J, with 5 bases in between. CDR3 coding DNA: TGTGCCAGCAGCCGACCCACAGATACGCAGTATTTT. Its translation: CASSRPTDTQYF.

In DNA form, the CDR3 reads TGTGCCAGCAGCTTAGGGACGGAGATCTATGGCTACACCTTC. Its translation: CASSLGTEIYGYTF. This rearrangement joins TRBV5-4 to TRBJ1-2; D possibly corresponds to TRBD1 (5 bases). V lost 2 bases and J lost 4, with 12 bases in between. The CDR3 spans 14 residues. Germline CDR1 reads SGHNT; CDR2 reads YYREEE (reference sequence).

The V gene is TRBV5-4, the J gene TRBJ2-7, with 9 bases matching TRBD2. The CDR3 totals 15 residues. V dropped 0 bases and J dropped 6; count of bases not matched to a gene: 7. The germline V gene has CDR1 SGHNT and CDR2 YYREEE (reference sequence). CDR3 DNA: TGTGCCAGCAGCTTGGAGCCAGCGGGGGGAATCGAGCAGTACTTC. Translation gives CASSLEPAGGIEQYF.

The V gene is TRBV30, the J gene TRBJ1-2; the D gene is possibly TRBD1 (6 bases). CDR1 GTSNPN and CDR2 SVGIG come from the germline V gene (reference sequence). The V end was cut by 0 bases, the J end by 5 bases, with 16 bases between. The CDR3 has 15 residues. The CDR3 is CAWSVSGRGRYGYTF. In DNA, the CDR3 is TGTGCCTGGAGTGTGTCGGGCAGGGGACGATATGGCTACACCTTC.

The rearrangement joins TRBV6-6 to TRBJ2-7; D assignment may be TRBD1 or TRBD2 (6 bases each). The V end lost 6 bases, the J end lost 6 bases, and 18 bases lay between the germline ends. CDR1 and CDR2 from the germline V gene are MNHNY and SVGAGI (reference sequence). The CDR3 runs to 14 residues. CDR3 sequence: CASSAVGGPGEQYF. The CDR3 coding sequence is TGTGCCAGCAGCGCCGTAGGGGGGCCAGGCGAGCAGTACTTC.

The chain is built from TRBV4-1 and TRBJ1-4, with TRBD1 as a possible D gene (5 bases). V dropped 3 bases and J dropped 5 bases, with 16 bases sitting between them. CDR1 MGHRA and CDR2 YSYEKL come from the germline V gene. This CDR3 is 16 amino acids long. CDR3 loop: CASSHDMDGGNEKLFF. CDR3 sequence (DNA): TGCGCCAGCAGCCACGACATGGACGGGGGGAATGAAAAACTGTTTTTT.

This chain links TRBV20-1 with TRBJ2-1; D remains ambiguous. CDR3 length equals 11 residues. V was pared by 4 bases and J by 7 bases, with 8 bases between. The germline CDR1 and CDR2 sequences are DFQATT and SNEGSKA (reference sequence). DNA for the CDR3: TGCAGTGCTATCGGAAGGAATGAGCAGTTCTTC. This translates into CSAIGRNEQFF.

The CDR3 DNA follows: TGTGCCAGCAGTTTACAGTACTCTGGGGCCAACGTCCTGACTTTC. Residues: CASSLQYSGANVLTF. J is TRBJ2-6 and V is TRBV28; D gene unclear. V gave up 2 bases and J gave up 0 bases, with 5 bases separating them. The CDR3 is 15 amino acids. In germline, CDR1 is MDHEN, CDR2 SYDVKM.

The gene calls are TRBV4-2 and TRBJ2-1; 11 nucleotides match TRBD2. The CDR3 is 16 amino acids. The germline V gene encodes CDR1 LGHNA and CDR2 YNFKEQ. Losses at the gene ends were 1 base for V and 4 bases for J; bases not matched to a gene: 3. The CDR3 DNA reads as TGTGCCAGCAGCCAAGCGGGGACTAGCGGTTACAATGAGCAGTTCTTC. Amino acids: CASSQAGTSGYNEQFF.

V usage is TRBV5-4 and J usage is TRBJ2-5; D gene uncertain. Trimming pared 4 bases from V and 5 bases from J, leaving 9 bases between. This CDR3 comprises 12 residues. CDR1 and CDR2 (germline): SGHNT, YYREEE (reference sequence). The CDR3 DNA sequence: TGTGCCAGCAGCCCAGTAGGGGAGACCCAGTACTTC. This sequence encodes CASSPVGETQYF.

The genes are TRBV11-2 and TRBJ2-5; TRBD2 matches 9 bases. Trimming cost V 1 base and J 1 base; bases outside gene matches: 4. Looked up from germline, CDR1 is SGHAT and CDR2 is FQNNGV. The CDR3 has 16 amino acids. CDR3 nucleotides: TGTGCCAGCAGCTTAGTGGCGGGGGGGCCCCAAGAGACCCAGTACTTC. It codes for CASSLVAGGPQETQYF.